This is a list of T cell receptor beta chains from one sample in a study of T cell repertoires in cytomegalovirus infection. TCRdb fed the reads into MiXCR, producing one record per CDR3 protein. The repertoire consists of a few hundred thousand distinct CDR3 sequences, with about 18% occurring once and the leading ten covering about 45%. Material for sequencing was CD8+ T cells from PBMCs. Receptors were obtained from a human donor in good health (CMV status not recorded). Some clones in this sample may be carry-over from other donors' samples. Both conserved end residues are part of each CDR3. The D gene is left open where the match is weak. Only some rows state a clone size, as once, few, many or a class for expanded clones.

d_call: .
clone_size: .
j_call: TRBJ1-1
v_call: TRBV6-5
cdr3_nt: TGTGCCAGCAGTTACTCGGGGGGGGCGCACGGGGAAGCTTTCTTT
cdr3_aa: CASSYSGGAHGEAFF

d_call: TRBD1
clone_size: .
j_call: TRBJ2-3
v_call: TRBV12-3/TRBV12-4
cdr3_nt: TGTGCCAGCAGTCAGGGACAGGGTGGAGATACGCAGTATTTT
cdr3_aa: CASSQGQGGDTQYF

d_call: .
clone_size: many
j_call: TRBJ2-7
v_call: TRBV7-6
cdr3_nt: TGTGCCAGCAGCAACGGCCCCGAGCAGTACTTC
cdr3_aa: CASSNGPEQYF

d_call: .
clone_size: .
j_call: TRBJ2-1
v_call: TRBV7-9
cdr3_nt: TGTGCCAGCAGCTTAGGGGACATGGAAAGGGGTTTCTACAATGAGCAGTTCTTC
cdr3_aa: CASSLGDMERGFYNEQFF

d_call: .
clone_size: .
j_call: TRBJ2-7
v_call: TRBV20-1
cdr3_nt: TGCAGTGCTAGCTACGGGGAGTCGGGCGAGCAGTACTTC
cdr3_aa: CSASYGESGEQYF

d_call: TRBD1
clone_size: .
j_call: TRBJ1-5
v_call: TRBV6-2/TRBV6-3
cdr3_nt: TGTGCCAGCGCAGCCCACAGGGGTTGGAATCAGCCCCAGCATTTT
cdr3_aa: CASAAHRGWNQPQHF

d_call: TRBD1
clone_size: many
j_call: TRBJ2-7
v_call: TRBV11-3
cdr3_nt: TGTGCCAGCAGCTATGGGGACAGGATTACTGAACTCAACTCCTACGAGCAGTACTTC
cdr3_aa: CASSYGDRITELNSYEQYF

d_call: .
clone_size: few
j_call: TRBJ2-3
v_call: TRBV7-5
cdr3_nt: .
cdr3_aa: CISVPEARRDDRRSDTQYF

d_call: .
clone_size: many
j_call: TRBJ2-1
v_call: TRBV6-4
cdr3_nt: TGTGCCAGCAGTGCGGGTGGTTCGGAATACAATGAGCAGTTCTTC
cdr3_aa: CASSAGGSEYNEQFF

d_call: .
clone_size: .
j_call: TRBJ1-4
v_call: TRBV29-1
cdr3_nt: TGCAGCGTTGCGGGGGTTGGGGGGGAAGGAGGAGAAAAACTGTTTTTT
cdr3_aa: CSVAGVGGEGGEKLFF

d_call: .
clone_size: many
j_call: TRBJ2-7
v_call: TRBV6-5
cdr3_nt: TGTGCCAGCAGAGGGACTGACTACGAGCAGTACTTC
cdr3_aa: CASRGTDYEQYF

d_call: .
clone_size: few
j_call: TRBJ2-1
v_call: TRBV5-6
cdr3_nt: TGTGCCAGCAGCTTGCGAGCGACCAACTCCTACAATGAGCAGTTCTTC
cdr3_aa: CASSLRATNSYNEQFF

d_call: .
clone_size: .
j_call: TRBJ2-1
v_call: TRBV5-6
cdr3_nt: TGTGCCAGCAGCTTGGGGCGAGGTGTTAGTGAGCAGTTCTTC
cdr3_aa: CASSLGRGVSEQFF

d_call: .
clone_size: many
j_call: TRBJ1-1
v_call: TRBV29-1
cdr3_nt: TGCAGCGTTCATCTTACATCGGCTGAAGCTTTCTTT
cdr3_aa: CSVHLTSAEAFF

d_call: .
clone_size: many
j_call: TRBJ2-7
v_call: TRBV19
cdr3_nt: TGTGCCAGTAGTATTACAGGGAGCTCCTACGAGCAGTACTTC
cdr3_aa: CASSITGSSYEQYF

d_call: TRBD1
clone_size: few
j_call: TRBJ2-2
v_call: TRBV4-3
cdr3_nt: TGCGCCAGCAGCCAAGCCCGGACAGGGTACACCGGGGAGCTGTTTTTT
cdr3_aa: CASSQARTGYTGELFF

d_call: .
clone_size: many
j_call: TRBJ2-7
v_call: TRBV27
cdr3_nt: TGTGCCAGCAGTCCCAGCGGGTTAGGTATCGGCGAGCAGTACTTC
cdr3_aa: CASSPSGLGIGEQYF

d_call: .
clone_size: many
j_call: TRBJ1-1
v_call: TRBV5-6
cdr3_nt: TGTGCCAGCAGCTTGGCCACAGGTGAAGCTTTCTTT
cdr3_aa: CASSLATGEAFF

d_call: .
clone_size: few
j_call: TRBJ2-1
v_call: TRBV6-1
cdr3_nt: TGTGCCAGCAGTGGGGGGGGGGGCTTGGGAACCTCCTACAATGAGCAGTTCTTC
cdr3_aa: CASSGGGGLGTSYNEQFF

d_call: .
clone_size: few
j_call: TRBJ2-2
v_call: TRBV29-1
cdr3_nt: TGCAGCGTTGAAGAACAGGGTGTTACCGGGGAGCTGTTTTTT
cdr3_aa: CSVEEQGVTGELFF

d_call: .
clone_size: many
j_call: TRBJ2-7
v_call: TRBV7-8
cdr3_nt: TGTGCCAGCACCCTTACAGCGCTTCCCTTCCACGAGCAGTACTTC
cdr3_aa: CASTLTALPFHEQYF

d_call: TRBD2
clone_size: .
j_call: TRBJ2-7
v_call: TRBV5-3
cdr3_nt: TGTGCCAGCAGCGGTGGGACTAGCGGGGGGGCCTACGAGCAGTACTTC
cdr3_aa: CASSGGTSGGAYEQYF

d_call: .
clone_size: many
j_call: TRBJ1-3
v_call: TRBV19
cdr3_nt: TGTGCCAGTAGCAAACCGACGTATAATTCTGGAAACACCATATATTTT
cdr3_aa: CASSKPTYNSGNTIYF

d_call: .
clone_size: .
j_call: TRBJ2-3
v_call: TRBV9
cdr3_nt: TGTGCCAGCAGCGTAGAGTCAGCCTTCACAGATACGCAGTATTTT
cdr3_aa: CASSVESAFTDTQYF

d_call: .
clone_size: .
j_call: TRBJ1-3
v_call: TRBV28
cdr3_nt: TGTGCCAGCAGTTTGTATCTGGGGAGCTCTGGAAACACCATATATTTT
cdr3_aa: CASSLYLGSSGNTIYF

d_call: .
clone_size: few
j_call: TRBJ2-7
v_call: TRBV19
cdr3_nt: TGTGCCAGTAGTCCTACTAGCTGGGAAAGCTCCTACGAGCAGTACTTC
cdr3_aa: CASSPTSWESSYEQYF

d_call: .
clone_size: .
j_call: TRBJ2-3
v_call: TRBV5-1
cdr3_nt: TGCGCCAGCAGGAGGGGGACTACGACCACAGATACGCAGTATTTT
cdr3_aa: CASRRGTTTTDTQYF

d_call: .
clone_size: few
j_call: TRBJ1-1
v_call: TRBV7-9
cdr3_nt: TGTGCCAGCAGCTGGGGGCAAGGAGCGAACACTGAAGCTTTCTTT
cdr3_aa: CASSWGQGANTEAFF

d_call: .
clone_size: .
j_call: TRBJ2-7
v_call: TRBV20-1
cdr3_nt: TGCAGTGCTAGCGAATACTCCTACGAGCAGTACTTC
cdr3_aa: CSASEYSYEQYF

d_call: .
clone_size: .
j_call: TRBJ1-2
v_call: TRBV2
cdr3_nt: TGTGCCAGCAGTGGATCCCCTGACTATGGCTACACCTTC
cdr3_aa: CASSGSPDYGYTF

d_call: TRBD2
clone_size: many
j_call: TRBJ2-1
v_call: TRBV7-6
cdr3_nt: TGTGCCAGCAGCTTAGAGGTGGGACTAGCGGGGGGTTACTCCTACAATGAGCAGTTCTTC
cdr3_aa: CASSLEVGLAGGYSYNEQFF

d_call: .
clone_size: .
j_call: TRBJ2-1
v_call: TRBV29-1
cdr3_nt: TGCAGCGTTGGCGGCGGCAGGGAAGTATCCTACAATGAGCAGTTCTTC
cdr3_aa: CSVGGGREVSYNEQFF

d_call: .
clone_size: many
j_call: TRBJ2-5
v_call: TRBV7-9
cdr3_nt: TGTGCCAGCAGCAATACCCCCTTC
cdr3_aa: CASSNTPF

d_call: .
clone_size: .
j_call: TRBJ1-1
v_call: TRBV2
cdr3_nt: TGTGCCAGCAGTGAATACCCGCTACTCACTGCTGAAGCTTTCTTT
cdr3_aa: CASSEYPLLTAEAFF

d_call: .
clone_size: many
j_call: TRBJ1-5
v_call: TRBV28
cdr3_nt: TGTGCCAGCAGCTCTTGGGAGCTGGGGGGCAATCAGCCCCAGCATTTT
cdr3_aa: CASSSWELGGNQPQHF

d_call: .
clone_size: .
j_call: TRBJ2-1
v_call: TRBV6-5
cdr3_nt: TGTGCCAGCAGTTACTCAGGGTCCTGGGGGGCCTACAATGAGCAGTTCTTC
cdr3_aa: CASSYSGSWGAYNEQFF

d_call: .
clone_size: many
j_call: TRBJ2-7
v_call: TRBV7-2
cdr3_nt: TGTGCCAGCAGCTCCGAGGACAGTACCTACGAGCAGTACTTC
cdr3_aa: CASSSEDSTYEQYF

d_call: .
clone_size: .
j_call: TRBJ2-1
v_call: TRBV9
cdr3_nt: TGTGCCAGCAGCACCCGGGGAAGGGCGGATGAGCAGTTCTTC
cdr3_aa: CASSTRGRADEQFF

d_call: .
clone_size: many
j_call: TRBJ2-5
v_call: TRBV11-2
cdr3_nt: TGTGCCAGCAGCCTCCGGGGTCACGAGACCCAGTACTTC
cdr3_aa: CASSLRGHETQYF

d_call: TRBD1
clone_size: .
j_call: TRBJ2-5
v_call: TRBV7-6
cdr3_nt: TGTGCCAGCAGGCCAGGGACAGGGGAGAGGGAGACCCAGTACTTC
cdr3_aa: CASRPGTGERETQYF

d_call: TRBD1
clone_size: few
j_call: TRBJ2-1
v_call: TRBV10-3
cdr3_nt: TGTGCCATCAGTGAGTCGAGAGGGACAGGGACTGGCAATGAGCAGTTCTTC
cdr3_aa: CAISESRGTGTGNEQFF

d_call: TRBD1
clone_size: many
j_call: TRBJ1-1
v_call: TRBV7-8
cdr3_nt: TGTGCCAGCAGCAGAGGGACAGGGGGAATCACTGAAGCTTTCTTT
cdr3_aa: CASSRGTGGITEAFF

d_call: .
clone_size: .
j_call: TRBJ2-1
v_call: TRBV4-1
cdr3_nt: TGCGCCAGCAGCCAAGATCCCACGGCACCTCTGTACAATGAGCAGTTCTTC
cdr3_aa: CASSQDPTAPLYNEQFF